This section outlines one T cell receptor beta chain sequence together with its context. Antigen: not known. The sequenced template was RNA, covering the TCR beta CDR3 region. HTBI-primed first-round RT-PCR preceded second-round multiplex PCR. Each CDR3 protein gets one entry after TCRdb re-called the multiplex PCR reads with MiXCR. In the table there are 600,000 to 650,000 distinct CDR3 sequences, about 24% of which are singletons. Germline-derived CDR1 and CDR2 are DFQATT and SNEGSKA (reference sequence). The ends lost 3 bases at V and 5 bases at J; junction bases unmatched: 10. CDR3 size: 15 residues. Stable hyperthyroidism denotes an absence of ophthalmopathy throughout 18 months of follow-up. It was from roughly 9.3 ml of fresh peripheral blood that the PBMCs came. This specimen comes from a study of Graves' ophthalmopathy and Graves' hyperthyroidism. Study at large: Peripheral blood sampling occurred at initial diagnosis, before any treatment. Study findings and constraints: The model reached around 70% sensitivity and about 73% specificity for predicting ophthalmopathy progression.

The chain joins TRBV20-1 to TRBJ2-5; 9 bases map to TRBD1. The receptor's source is a woman younger than 35 with stable Graves' hyperthyroidism. Some clones in this sample may be carry-over from other donors' samples. Material for sequencing was peripheral blood. The CDR3 DNA is TGCAGTGCTAGGGTCATCGGACAGGGGCGGGAGACCCAGTACTTC. This encodes CSARVIGQGRETQYF.